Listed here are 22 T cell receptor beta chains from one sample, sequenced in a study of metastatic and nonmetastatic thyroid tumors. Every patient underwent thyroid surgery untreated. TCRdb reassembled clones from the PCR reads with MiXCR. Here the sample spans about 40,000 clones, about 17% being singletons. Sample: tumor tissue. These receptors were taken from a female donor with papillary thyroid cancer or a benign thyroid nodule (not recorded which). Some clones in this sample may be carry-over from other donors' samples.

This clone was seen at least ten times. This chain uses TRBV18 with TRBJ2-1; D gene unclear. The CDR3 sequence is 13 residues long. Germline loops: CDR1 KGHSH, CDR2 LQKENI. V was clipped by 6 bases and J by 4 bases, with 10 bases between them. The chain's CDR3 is CASSPGRYNEQFF. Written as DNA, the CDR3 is TGTGCCAGCTCGCCCGGACGGTACAATGAGCAGTTCTTC.

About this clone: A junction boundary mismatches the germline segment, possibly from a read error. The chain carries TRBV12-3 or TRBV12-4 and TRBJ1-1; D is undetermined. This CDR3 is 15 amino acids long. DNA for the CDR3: TGTGCCATCAGTTTAGGGCCAGGTAGAGACACTGAAGCTTTCTTT. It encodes CAISLGPGRDTEAFF.

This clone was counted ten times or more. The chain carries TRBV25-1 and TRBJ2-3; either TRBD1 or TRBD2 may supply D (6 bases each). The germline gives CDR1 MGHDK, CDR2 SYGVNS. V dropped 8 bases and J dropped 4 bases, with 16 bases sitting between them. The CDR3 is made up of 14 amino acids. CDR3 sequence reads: CASLDTRGADTQYF. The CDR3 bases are TGTGCCAGCCTAGACACTAGGGGGGCAGATACGCAGTATTTT.

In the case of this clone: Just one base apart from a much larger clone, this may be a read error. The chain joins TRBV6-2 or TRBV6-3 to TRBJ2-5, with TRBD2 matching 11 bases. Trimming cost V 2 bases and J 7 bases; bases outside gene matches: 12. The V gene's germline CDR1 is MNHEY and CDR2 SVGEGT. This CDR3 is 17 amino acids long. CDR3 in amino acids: CASSYPPNSGREVTQYF. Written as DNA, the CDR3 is TGTGCCAGCAGTTACCCTCCCAATAGCGGGAGGGAAGTGACCCAGTACTTC.

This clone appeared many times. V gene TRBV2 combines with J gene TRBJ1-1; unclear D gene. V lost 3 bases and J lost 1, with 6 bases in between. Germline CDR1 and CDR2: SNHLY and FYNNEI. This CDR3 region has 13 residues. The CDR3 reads CASSDGGNTEAFF. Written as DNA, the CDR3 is TGTGCCAGCAGTGATGGAGGGAACACTGAAGCTTTCTTT. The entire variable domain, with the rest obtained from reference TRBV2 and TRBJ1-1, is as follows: EPEVTQTPSHQVTQMGQEVILRCVPISNHLYFYWYRQILGQKVEFLVSFYNNEISEKSEIFDDQFSVERPDGSNFTLKIRSTKLEDSAMYFCASSDGGNTEAFFGQGTRLTVV.

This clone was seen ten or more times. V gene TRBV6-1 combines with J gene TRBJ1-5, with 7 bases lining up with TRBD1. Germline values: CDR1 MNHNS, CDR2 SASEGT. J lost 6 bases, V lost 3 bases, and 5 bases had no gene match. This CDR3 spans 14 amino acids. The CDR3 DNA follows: TGTGCCAGCAGTGACACAGGGGAAAGTCAGCCCCAGCATTTT. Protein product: CASSDTGESQPQHF.

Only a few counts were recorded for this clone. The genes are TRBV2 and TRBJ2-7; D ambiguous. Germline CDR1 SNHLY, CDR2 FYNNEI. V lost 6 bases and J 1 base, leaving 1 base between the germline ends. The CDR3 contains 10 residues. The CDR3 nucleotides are TGTGCCAGCAGATCCTACGAGCAGTACTTC. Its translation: CASRSYEQYF.

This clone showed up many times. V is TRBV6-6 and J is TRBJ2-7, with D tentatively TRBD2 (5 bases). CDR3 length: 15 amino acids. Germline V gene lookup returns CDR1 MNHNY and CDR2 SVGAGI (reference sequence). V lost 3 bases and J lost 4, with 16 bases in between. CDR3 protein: CASSYSGSAEYEQYF. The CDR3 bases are TGTGCCAGCAGTTATTCGGGGTCCGCAGAGTACGAGCAGTACTTC.

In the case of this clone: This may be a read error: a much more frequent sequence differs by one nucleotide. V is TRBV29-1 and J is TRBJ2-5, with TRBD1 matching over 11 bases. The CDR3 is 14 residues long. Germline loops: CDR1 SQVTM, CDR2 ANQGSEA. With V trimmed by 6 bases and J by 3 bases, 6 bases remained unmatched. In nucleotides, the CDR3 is TGCAGCGTCAGCCGGGACAGGGGGAAAGAGACCCAGTACTTC. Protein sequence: CSVSRDRGKETQYF. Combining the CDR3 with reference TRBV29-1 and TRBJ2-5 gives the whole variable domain SAVISQKPSRDICQRGTSLTIQCQVDSQVTMMFWYRQQPGQSLTLIATANQGSEATYESGFVIDKFPISRPNLTFSTLTVSNMSPEDSSIYLCSVSRDRGKETQYFGPGTRLLVL.

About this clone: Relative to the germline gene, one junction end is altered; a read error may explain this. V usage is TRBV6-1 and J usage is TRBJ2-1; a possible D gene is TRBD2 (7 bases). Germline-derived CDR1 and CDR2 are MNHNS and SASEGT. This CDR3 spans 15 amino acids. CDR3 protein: CPSSKEGGEWDLQFF. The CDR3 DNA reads TGTCCCAGCAGTAAAGAAGGGGGGGAATGGGACCTGCAGTTCTTC.

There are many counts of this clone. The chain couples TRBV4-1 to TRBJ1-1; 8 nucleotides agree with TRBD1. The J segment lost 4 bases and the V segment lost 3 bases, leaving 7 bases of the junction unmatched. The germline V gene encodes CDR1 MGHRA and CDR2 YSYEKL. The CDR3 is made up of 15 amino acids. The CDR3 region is CASSHLTTGGTEAFF. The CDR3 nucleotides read TGCGCCAGCAGCCACTTAACCACAGGGGGCACTGAAGCTTTCTTT.

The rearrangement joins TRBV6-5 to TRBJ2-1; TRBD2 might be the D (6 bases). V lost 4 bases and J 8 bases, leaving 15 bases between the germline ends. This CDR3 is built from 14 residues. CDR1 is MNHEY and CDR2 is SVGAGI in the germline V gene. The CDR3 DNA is TGTGCCAGCAGTTCCCGCAGGGAGGTCGATGAGCAGTTCTTC. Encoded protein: CASSSRREVDEQFF.

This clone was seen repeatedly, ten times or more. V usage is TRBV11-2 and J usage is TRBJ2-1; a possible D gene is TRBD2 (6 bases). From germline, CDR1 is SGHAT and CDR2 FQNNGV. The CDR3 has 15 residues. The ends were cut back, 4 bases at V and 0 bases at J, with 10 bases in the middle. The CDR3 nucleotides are TGTGCCAGCAGCTACCAGCGGGTCTCCTACAATGAGCAGTTCTTC. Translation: CASSYQRVSYNEQFF. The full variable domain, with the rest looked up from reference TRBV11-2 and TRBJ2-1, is EAGVAQSPRYKIIEKRQSVAFWCNPISGHATLYWYQQILGQGPKLLIQFQNNGVVDDSQLPKDRFSAERLKGVDSTLKIQPAKLEDSAVYLCASSYQRVSYNEQFFGPGTRLTVL.

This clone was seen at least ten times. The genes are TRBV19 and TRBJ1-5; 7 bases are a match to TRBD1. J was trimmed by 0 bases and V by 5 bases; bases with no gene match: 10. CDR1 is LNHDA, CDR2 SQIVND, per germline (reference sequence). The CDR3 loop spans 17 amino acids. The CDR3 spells CASSRRGGGDSNQPQHF. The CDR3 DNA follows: TGTGCCAGTAGTCGTCGGGGAGGGGGCGATAGCAATCAGCCCCAGCATTTT.

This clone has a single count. CDR3 sequence reads: CASSLARTYEQYF. The CDR3 DNA reads TGTGCCAGCAGCTTAGCGAGGACGTACGAGCAGTACTTC. J is TRBJ2-7 and V is TRBV7-2, with D unresolved. CDR3 length: 13 residues. Trimming shortened V by 0 bases and J by 4 bases, and 7 bases separated the two germline ends. Looked up from germline, CDR1 is SGHTA and CDR2 is FQGNSA.

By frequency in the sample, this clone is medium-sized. The CDR3 here is CASSLVTGAAFF. Here the CDR3 DNA reads TGTGCCAGCAGCTTAGTTACGGGGGCCGCTTTCTTT. The genes are TRBV7-8 and TRBJ1-1; possibly TRBD1 for D (6 bases). V was pared by 1 base and J by 11 bases, with 11 bases between. The CDR3 is 12 residues long. Germline values: CDR1 SGHVS, CDR2 FQNEAQ.

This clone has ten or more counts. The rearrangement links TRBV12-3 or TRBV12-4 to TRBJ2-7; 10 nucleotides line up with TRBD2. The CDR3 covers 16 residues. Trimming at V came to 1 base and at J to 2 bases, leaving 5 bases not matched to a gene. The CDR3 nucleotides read TGTGCCAGCAGTTTAGGTCCGACTAGCGGGCCCTACGAGCAGTACTTC. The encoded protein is CASSLGPTSGPYEQYF.

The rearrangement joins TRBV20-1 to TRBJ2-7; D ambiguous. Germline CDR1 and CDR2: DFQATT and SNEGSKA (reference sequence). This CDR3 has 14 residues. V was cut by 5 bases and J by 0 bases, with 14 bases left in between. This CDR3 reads CSARRTVISYEQYF. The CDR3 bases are TGCAGTGCTCGAAGGACGGTGATCTCCTACGAGCAGTACTTC.

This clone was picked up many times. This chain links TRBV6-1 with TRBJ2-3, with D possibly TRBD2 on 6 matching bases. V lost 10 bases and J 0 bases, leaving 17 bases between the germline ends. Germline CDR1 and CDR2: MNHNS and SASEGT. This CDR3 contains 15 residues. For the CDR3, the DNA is TGTGCCACCTCGTCCACGACTAGTAGCACAGATACGCAGTATTTT. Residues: CATSSTTSSTDTQYF.

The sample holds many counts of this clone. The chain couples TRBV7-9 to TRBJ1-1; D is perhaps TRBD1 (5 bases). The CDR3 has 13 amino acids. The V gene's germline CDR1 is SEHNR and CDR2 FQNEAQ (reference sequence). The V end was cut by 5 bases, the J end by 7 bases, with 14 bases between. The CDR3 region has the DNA TGTGCCAGCAGCGATGGGGGGGTTAATGAAGCTTTCTTT. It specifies CASSDGGVNEAFF.

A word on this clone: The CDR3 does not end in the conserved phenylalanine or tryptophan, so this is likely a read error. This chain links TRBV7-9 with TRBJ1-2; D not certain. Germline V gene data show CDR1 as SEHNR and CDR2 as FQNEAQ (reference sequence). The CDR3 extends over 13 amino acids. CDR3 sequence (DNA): TGTGTCAGCAGCTTACCCGGGAACTATGGCTACACCTTA. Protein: CVSSLPGNYGYTL.

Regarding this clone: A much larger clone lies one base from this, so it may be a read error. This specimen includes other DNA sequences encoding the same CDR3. Here the CDR3 DNA reads TGTGCCAGCAGCCCAGGACTAGCGGGAGGGACATCCTACAATGAGCAGTTCTTC. Its protein product is CASSPGLAGGTSYNEQFF. The J gene is TRBJ2-1, the V gene TRBV5-4, with TRBD2 identical over 15 bases. The CDR3 spans 18 residues. Per germline, CDR1 SGHNT and CDR2 YYREEE (reference sequence). Trimming removed 4 bases from V and 1 base from J; junction bases left unmatched: 6.